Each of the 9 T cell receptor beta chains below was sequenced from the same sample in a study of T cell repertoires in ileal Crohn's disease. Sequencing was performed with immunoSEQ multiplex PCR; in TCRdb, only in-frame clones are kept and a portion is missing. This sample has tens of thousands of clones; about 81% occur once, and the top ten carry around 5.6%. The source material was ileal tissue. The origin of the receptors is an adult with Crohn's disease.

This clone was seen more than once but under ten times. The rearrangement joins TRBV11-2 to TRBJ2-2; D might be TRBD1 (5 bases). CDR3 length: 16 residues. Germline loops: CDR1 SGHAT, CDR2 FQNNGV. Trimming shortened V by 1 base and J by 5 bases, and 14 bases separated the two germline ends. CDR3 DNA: TGTGCCAGCAGCTTAGTGCAGGGTCTAAGTACCGGGGAGCTGTTTTTT. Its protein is CASSLVQGLSTGELFF.

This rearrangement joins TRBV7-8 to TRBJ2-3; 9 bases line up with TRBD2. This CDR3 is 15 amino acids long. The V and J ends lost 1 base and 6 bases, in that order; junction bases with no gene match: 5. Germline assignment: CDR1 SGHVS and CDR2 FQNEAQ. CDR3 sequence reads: CASSLVLAGKDTQYF. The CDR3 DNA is TGTGCCAGCAGCTTAGTCCTAGCGGGGAAGGATACGCAGTATTTT.

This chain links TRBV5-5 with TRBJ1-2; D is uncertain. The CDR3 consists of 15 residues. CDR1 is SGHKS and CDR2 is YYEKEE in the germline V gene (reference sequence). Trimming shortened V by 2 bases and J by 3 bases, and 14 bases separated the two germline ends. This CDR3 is CASSFEKDTYYGYTF. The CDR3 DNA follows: TGTGCCAGCAGCTTTGAGAAAGACACCTACTATGGCTACACCTTC.

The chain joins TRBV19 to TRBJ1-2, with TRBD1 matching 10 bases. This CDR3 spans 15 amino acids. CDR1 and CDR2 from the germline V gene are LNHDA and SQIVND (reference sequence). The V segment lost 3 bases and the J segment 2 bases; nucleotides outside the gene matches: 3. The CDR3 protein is CASSIDRGLNYGYTF. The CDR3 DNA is TGTGCCAGTAGTATCGACAGGGGGCTCAACTATGGCTACACCTTC.

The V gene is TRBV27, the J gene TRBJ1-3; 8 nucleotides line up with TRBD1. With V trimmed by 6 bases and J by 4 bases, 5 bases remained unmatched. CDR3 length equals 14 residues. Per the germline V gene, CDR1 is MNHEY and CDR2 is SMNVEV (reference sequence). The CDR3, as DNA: TGTGCCAGCAGACCGACAGGGGTCGGAAACACCATATATTTT. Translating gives CASRPTGVGNTIYF.

CDR3 amino acids: CASSLKGGGANTGELFF. In DNA, the CDR3 is TGTGCCAGCAGCCTCAAGGGCGGGGGGGCGAACACCGGGGAGCTGTTTTTT. The rearrangement links TRBV9 to TRBJ2-2, with 9 bases that match TRBD2. Germline-derived CDR1 and CDR2 are SGDLS and YYNGEE. Trimming removed 4 bases from V and 0 bases from J; junction bases left unmatched: 7. This CDR3 region has 17 residues.

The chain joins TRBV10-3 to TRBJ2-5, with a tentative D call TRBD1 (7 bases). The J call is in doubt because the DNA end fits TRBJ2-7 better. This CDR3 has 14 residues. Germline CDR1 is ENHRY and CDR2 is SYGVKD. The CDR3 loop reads CATVPGGGGYEQYF. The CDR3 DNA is TGTGCCACCGTACCAGGGGGAGGAGGGTACGAGCAGTACTTC.

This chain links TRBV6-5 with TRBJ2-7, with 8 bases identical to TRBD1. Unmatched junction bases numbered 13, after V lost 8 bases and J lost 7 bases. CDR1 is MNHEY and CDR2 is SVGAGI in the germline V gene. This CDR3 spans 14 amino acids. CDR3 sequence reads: CASQGWQGAREQYF. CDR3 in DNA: TGTGCCAGCCAGGGATGGCAGGGGGCGCGGGAGCAGTACTTC.

This chain's CDR3 is CAWGGQGQSPLHF. CDR3 in DNA: TGTGCCTGGGGGGGACAGGGCCAGTCACCCCTCCACTTT. The chain joins TRBV30 to TRBJ1-6, with 9 bases that match TRBD1. V trimming: 5 bases; J trimming: 10 bases; junction bases outside the gene matches: 6. Germline CDR1 is GTSNPN and CDR2 is SVGIG (reference sequence). The CDR3 has 13 residues.